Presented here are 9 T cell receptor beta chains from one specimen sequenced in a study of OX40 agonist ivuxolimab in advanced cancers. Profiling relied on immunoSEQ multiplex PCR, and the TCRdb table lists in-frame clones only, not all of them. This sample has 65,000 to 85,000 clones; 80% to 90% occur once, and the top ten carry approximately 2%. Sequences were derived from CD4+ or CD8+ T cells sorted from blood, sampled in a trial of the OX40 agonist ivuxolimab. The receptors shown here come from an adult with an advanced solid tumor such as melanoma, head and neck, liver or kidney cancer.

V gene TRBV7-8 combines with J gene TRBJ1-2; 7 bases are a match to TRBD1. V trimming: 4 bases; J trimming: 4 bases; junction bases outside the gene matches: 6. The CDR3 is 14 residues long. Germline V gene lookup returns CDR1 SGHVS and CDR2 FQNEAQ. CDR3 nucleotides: TGTGCCAGCAGCTCTGACAGGGCTCTCTATGGCTACACCTTC. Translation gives CASSSDRALYGYTF.

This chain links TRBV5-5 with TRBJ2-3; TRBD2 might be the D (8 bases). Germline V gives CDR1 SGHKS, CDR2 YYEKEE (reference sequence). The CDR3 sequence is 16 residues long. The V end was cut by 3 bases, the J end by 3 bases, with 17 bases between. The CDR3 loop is CASSYRTGLATDTQYF. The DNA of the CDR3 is TGTGCCAGCAGCTATCGGACAGGACTAGCTACAGATACGCAGTATTTT.

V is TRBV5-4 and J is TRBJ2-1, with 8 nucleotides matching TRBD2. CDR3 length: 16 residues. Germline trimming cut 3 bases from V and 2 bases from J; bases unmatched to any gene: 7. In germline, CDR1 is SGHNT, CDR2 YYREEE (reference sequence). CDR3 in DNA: TGTGCCAGCAGCTCCCTTCAGCGGGGGACCTACAATGAGCAGTTCTTC. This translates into CASSSLQRGTYNEQFF.

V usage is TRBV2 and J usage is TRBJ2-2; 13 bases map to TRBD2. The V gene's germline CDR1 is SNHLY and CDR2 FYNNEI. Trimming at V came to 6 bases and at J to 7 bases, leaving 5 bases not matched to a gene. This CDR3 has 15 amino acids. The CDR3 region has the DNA TGTGCCAGCAGGGGGGGACTAGCGGGAAGCGGGGAGCTGTTTTTT. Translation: CASRGGLAGSGELFF. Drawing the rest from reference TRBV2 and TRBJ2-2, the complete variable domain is EPEVTQTPSHQVTQMGQEVILRCVPISNHLYFYWYRQILGQKVEFLVSFYNNEISEKSEIFDDQFSVERPDGSNFTLKIRSTKLEDSAMYFCASRGGLAGSGELFFGEGSRLTVL.

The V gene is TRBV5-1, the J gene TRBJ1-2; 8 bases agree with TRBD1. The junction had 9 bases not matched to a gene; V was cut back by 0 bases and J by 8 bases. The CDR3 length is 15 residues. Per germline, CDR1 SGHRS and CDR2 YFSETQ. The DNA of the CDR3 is TGCGCCAGCAGCTTGGGACAATCAGGGGGCGCGGGCTACACCTTC. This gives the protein CASSLGQSGGAGYTF.

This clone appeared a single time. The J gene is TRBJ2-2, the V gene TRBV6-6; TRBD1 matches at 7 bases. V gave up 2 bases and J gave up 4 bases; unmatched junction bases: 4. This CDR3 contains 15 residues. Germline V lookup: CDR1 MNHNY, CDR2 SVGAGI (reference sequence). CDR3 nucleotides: TGTGCCAGCAGTTACGACGGGACAGTCACCGGGGAGCTGTTTTTT. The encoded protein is CASSYDGTVTGELFF.

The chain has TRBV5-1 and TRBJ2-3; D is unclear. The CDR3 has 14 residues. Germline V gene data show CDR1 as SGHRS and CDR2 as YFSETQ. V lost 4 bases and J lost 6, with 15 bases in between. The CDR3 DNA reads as TGCGCCAGCAGCCAAAGGACGGGTGCGGATACGCAGTATTTT. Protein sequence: CASSQRTGADTQYF.

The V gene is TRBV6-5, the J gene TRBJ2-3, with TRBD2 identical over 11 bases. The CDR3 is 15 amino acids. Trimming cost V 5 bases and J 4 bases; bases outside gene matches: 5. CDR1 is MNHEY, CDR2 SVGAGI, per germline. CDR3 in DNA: TGTGCCAGCAGTCTCTTAGCGGGGGGGCCAGATACGCAGTATTTT. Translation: CASSLLAGGPDTQYF.

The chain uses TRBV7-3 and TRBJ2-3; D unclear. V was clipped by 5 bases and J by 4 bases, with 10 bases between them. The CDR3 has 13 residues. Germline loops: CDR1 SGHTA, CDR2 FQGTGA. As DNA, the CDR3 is TGTGCCAGCAGCGCCCACCCGGCAGATACGCAGTATTTT. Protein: CASSAHPADTQYF.